What follows are 22 T cell receptor beta chains derived from one specimen sequenced in a study of PD-1 blockade in classical Hodgkin lymphoma. Stated time point: cycle 4 day 1 (C4D1), after five to seven weeks of nivolumab. Every patient relapsed after autologous stem cell transplantation, and brentuximab vedotin exposure varied. Assay used: immunoSEQ multiplex PCR; TCRdb lists only in-frame clones, some missing. The profile shows 35,000 to 50,000 clones, 69% of them singletons. The source material was peripheral blood mononuclear cells (PBMCs), sampled before the fourth cycle of nivolumab. These receptors were taken from a human donor with classical Hodgkin lymphoma.

V usage is TRBV19 and J usage is TRBJ2-1, with TRBD1 matching over 8 bases. CDR1 LNHDA and CDR2 SQIVND come from the germline V gene (reference sequence). Losses at the gene ends were 7 bases for V and 4 bases for J; bases not matched to a gene: 6. CDR3 length equals 14 residues. CDR3 nucleotides: TGTGCCAGTACGGTGACAGGGGAGTACAATGAGCAGTTCTTC. This codes for CASTVTGEYNEQFF.

The rearrangement links TRBV4-3 to TRBJ2-2, with a possible D match to TRBD2 (6 bases). The CDR3 loop spans 15 amino acids. From germline, CDR1 is LGHNA and CDR2 YSLEER. Trimming removed 8 bases from V and 1 base from J, with 14 bases in between. CDR3 DNA: TGCGCCAGCGGGGGGACGATTTTGAACACCGGGGAGCTGTTTTTT. Protein product: CASGGTILNTGELFF.

This clone came up a few times. CDR3 DNA sequence: TGTGCCAGCAGCTTAGGGCGGGAGCAGTACTTC. Its protein product is CASSLGREQYF. This chain connects TRBV11-2 to TRBJ2-7; D gene uncertain. Germline loops: CDR1 SGHAT, CDR2 FQNNGV. The CDR3 length is 11 residues. Trimming stripped 1 base from V and 7 bases from J, with 5 bases between.

This clone showed up just a few times. The chain uses TRBV7-6 and TRBJ1-4; 8 nucleotides line up with TRBD1. The germline gives CDR1 SGHVS, CDR2 FNYEAQ. The CDR3 is made up of 18 amino acids. Trimming took 1 base from V and 8 from J; bases not matched to a gene: 15. The CDR3, as DNA: TGTGCCAGCAGCTTAGTGGAGGTCCGAGGACAGGGAGGCGAAAAACTGTTTTTT. This codes for CASSLVEVRGQGGEKLFF.

The chain combines TRBV7-9 with TRBJ1-1; TRBD1 matches 7 bases. The CDR3 runs 11 residues. Trimming at V came to 6 bases and at J to 12 bases, leaving 7 bases not matched to a gene. CDR1 is SEHNR, CDR2 FQNEAQ, per germline (reference sequence). The CDR3 protein is CASRLTGVTFF. The CDR3 DNA is TGTGCCAGCAGATTAACAGGGGTAACTTTCTTT.

This clone was counted between two and nine times. V and J are TRBV7-2 and TRBJ1-6; 7 nucleotides align to TRBD1. Germline trimming cut 3 bases from V and 1 base from J; bases unmatched to any gene: 12. CDR1 and CDR2 from the germline V gene are SGHTA and FQGNSA. This CDR3 region has 19 residues. The CDR3 nucleotides read TGTGCCAGCAGCTTGAGACAGGGTAGCGGGGGGTCCTATAATTCACCCCTCCACTTT. This gives the protein CASSLRQGSGGSYNSPLHF.

The chain uses TRBV19 and TRBJ2-5, with 9 bases aligning to TRBD2. Germline loops: CDR1 LNHDA, CDR2 SQIVND (reference sequence). The V gene end was trimmed by 5 bases and the J gene end by 4 bases; junction bases not matched to a gene: 8. The CDR3 consists of 15 residues. CDR3 in DNA: TGTGCCAGTAGTCCTCCGGGTAGCGGGGGAGAGACCCAGTACTTC. This gives the protein CASSPPGSGGETQYF.

The genes are TRBV2 and TRBJ1-6; the D is unclear. CDR3 length: 17 amino acids. Trimming removed 3 bases from V and 2 bases from J, with 14 bases in between. Germline loops: CDR1 SNHLY, CDR2 FYNNEI. CDR3 DNA: TGTGCCAGCAGTGATCCCGAGCCAGTTACCTATAATTCACCCCTCCACTTT. Residues: CASSDPEPVTYNSPLHF.

V gene TRBV6-1 combines with J gene TRBJ1-2; 7 bases map to TRBD1. Trimming removed 0 bases from V and 6 bases from J; junction bases left unmatched: 7. Germline lookup yields CDR1 MNHNS and CDR2 SASEGT. This CDR3 has 15 amino acids. The CDR3 nucleotides read TGTGCCAGCAGTGAAGCAAGTAGGACAGGCAATGGCTACACCTTC. Protein product: CASSEASRTGNGYTF.

The J gene is TRBJ2-7, the V gene TRBV7-6; tentatively, D is TRBD1 or TRBD2 (7 bases each). Germline V gives CDR1 SGHVS, CDR2 FNYEAQ. V was pared by 4 bases and J by 0 bases, with 16 bases between. The CDR3 is 16 residues long. In DNA, the CDR3 is TGTGCCAGCAGCTCCAGCGGGACAGCTAGCTCCTACGAGCAGTACTTC. Translated: CASSSSGTASSYEQYF.

V and J are TRBV5-1 and TRBJ2-3; tentatively, D is TRBD2 (6 bases). The V and J ends lost 3 bases and 6 bases respectively, with 17 bases between them. The CDR3 extends over 15 amino acids. CDR1 is SGHRS, CDR2 YFSETQ, per germline. The CDR3 sequence is CASSSYGGAGDTQYF. CDR3 DNA: TGCGCCAGCAGCTCCTACGGCGGGGCAGGGGATACGCAGTATTTT.

V is TRBV5-6 and J is TRBJ2-7; TRBD1 aligns across 12 bases. V shed 2 bases, J shed 5 bases, and the junction held 2 bases outside the gene matches. This CDR3 comprises 14 residues. Germline V CDR1 and CDR2: SGHDT, YYEEEE. The CDR3 spells CASSFGTGGDEQYF. The CDR3 nucleotides are TGTGCCAGCAGCTTTGGGACAGGGGGCGACGAGCAGTACTTC.

By share, this clone counts as medium-sized. The chain joins TRBV5-6 to TRBJ2-7; no firm D call. V lost 0 bases and J lost 3, with 13 bases in between. Germline values: CDR1 SGHDT, CDR2 YYEEEE. CDR3 length: 15 residues. The CDR3 DNA follows: TGTGCCAGCAGCTTGGGGCAGACCCCAATCTACGAGCAGTACTTC. Translation gives CASSLGQTPIYEQYF.

This sequence joins TRBV7-9 and TRBJ2-7; D might be TRBD2 (5 bases). The V and J ends lost 4 bases and 5 bases respectively, with 12 bases between them. The CDR3 runs 13 residues. From germline, CDR1 is SEHNR and CDR2 FQNEAQ (reference sequence). The CDR3 reads CASSSRGWNEQYF. The CDR3 nucleotides read TGTGCCAGCAGCTCACGGGGATGGAACGAGCAGTACTTC.

The chain employs TRBV19 and TRBJ2-1; D perhaps matches TRBD2 (6 bases). Germline V lookup: CDR1 LNHDA, CDR2 SQIVND (reference sequence). Deletions cut 5 bases from V and 5 bases from J, with 13 bases between. This CDR3 region has 14 residues. CDR3: CASSVGGLNNEQFF. CDR3 coding DNA: TGTGCCAGTAGTGTTGGAGGGTTGAACAATGAGCAGTTCTTC.

The chain uses TRBV6-5 and TRBJ1-1; D gene ambiguous. This CDR3 spans 13 amino acids. V lost 2 bases, J lost 3 bases, and 7 bases lay in between. Germline CDR1 and CDR2: MNHEY and SVGAGI. CDR3 sequence: CASSYERDTEAFF. Here the CDR3 DNA reads TGTGCCAGCAGTTACGAGAGGGACACTGAAGCTTTCTTT.

The chain employs TRBV4-3 and TRBJ1-2; TRBD1 might be the D (5 bases). The CDR3 is 14 residues long. Germline V gene lookup returns CDR1 LGHNA and CDR2 YSLEER. Trimming took 4 bases from V and 4 from J, leaving 13 bases between them. DNA for the CDR3: TGCGCCAGCAGCCCGAACAGGCTTTCCTATGGCTACACCTTC. Its translation is CASSPNRLSYGYTF.

The CDR3 coding sequence is TGTGCCACCCAGACAGGGTTCTCCTACGAGCAGTACTTC. This encodes CATQTGFSYEQYF. The chain carries TRBV25-1 and TRBJ2-5; 7 bases map to TRBD1. The closer fit of TRBJ2-7 to the DNA end suggests the J call may be wrong. CDR1 is MGHDK, CDR2 SYGVNS, per germline. This CDR3 contains 13 residues.

The chain employs TRBV10-3 and TRBJ1-4; D not resolved. Deletions cut 3 bases from V and 5 bases from J, with 10 bases between. Germline V gene lookup returns CDR1 ENHRY and CDR2 SYGVKD. The CDR3 runs 14 residues. The CDR3, as DNA: TGTGCCATCAGTGAATCGGCAGAGAATGAAAAACTGTTTTTT. Its protein is CAISESAENEKLFF.

This clone came up a few times. The J gene is TRBJ2-3, the V gene TRBV6-6; TRBD2 is a possible D gene (6 bases). The CDR3 consists of 14 residues. Trimming removed 4 bases at V and 4 bases at J, with 12 bases between. From germline, CDR1 is MNHNY and CDR2 SVGAGI (reference sequence). DNA of the CDR3: TGTGCCAGCAGTTCGGGACTTTCGGCAGATACGCAGTATTTT. It is translated as CASSSGLSADTQYF.

V is TRBV6-5 and J is TRBJ2-7, with D perhaps assigned TRBD1 or TRBD2 (5 bases each). Germline V CDR1 and CDR2: MNHEY, SVGAGI. The CDR3 runs to 15 residues. V lost 0 bases, J lost 6 bases, and 15 bases lay in between. The CDR3, as DNA: TGTGCCAGCAGTTACTCGGCGCAGGGACGGTCCGAGCAGTACTTC. This encodes CASSYSAQGRSEQYF.

The V and J genes are TRBV5-1 and TRBJ1-1; D not certain. Germline V gene sequence: CDR1 SGHRS, CDR2 YFSETQ. V dropped 0 bases and J dropped 4 bases, with 13 bases sitting between them. CDR3 size: 15 residues. CDR3 in amino acids: CASSLGLVGSTEAFF. CDR3 DNA: TGCGCCAGCAGCTTGGGCCTTGTGGGGAGCACTGAAGCTTTCTTT.